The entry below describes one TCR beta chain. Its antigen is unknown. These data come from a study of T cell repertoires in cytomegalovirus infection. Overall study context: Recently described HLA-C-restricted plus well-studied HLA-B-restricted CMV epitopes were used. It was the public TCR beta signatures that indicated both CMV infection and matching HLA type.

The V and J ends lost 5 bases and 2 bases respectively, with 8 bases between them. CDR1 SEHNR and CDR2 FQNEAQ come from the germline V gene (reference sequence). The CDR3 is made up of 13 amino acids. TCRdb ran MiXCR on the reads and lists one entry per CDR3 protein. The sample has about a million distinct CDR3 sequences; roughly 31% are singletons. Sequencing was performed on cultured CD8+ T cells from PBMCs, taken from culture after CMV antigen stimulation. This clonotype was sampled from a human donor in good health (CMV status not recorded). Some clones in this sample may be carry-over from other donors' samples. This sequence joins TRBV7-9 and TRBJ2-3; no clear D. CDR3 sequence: CASSPIVTDTQYF. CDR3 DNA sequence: TGTGCCAGCAGCCCGATAGTCACAGATACGCAGTATTTT.